The rows below give T cell receptor beta chains drawn from one sample of a study of blood T cells in healthy people across ages. TCRdb used MiXCR to reprocess the 5' RACE reads, holding one entry per CDR3 protein. The repertoire holds under 1,000,000 distinct CDR3 sequences, about 34% seen once, with 13% in the top ten. The sample consisted of blood. These receptor sequences come from a man aged 18-30 years in good health. CDR3s include the opening cysteine and the closing phenylalanine or tryptophan. D genes are given only for firm matches. Clone size is shown for a subset of rows, as once, few, many or a class of expanded clone.

d_call clone_size j_call v_call cdr3_aa cdr3_nt
TRBD1 once TRBJ2-1 TRBV15 CATSRALQGDYNEQFF TGTGCCACCAGCAGGGCCCTACAGGGGGACTACAATGAGCAGTTCTTC
TRBD1 - TRBJ2-1 TRBV25-1 CASTGTRGDRGHEQFF TGTGCCAGCACTGGAACTAGGGGGGACAGGGGTCATGAGCAGTTCTTC
TRBD1 many TRBJ1-6 TRBV11-1 CASSRTGNNSPLHF TGTGCCAGCAGCCGGACAGGGAATAATTCACCCCTCCACTTT
- - TRBJ2-5 TRBV7-2 CASSLVGEKETQYF TGTGCCAGCAGCTTAGTAGGAGAGAAAGAGACCCAGTACTTC
TRBD2 many TRBJ2-3 TRBV4-1 CASSQFGGAPDTQYF TGCGCCAGCAGCCAATTCGGGGGGGCTCCAGATACGCAGTATTTT
TRBD1 few TRBJ1-2 TRBV29-1 CSAEGQGATGYTF TGCAGCGCCGAAGGACAGGGTGCTACCGGCTACACCTTC
- - TRBJ2-6 TRBV12-3/TRBV12-4 CASSPSGFSGANVLTF TGTGCCAGCAGTCCCAGTGGGTTCTCTGGGGCCAACGTCCTGACTTTC
TRBD1 once TRBJ1-2 TRBV20-1 CSARGWDSRFYGCTF TGCAGTGCTAGAGGCTGGGACAGCCGATTCTATGGCTGCACCTTC
- - TRBJ1-1 TRBV12-3/TRBV12-4 CASSLGEENTEAFF TGTGCCAGCAGTTTAGGTGAGGAGAACACTGAAGCTTTCTTT
TRBD2 - TRBJ2-5 TRBV12-3/TRBV12-4 CASTQRGGGKETQYF TGTGCCAGCACCCAGCGTGGGGGAGGGAAAGAGACCCAGTACTTC
- few TRBJ1-2 TRBV7-2 CASSLDPVQANYGYTF TGTGCCAGCAGCTTAGATCCCGTGCAGGCCAACTATGGCTACACCTTC
- - TRBJ1-1 TRBV4-2 CASSQTNLNTEAFF TGTGCCAGCAGCCAAACCAACTTGAACACTGAAGCTTTCTTT
- - TRBJ2-3 TRBV19 CASSSTFGGFADTQYF TGTGCCAGTAGTTCGACATTCGGGGGCTTTGCAGATACGCAGTATTTT
- - TRBJ1-5 TRBV12-3/TRBV12-4 CASSKAASNQPQHF TGTGCCAGCAGTAAGGCGGCTAGCAATCAGCCCCAGCATTTT
- few TRBJ2-4 TRBV5-4 CASSLDTAKNIQYF TGTGCCAGCAGCTTGGATACAGCCAAAAACATTCAGTACTTC
- - TRBJ2-1 TRBV20-1 CSAQGLGSYEQFF TGCAGTGCCCAGGGTCTCGGCTCCTACGAGCAGTTCTTC
TRBD2 once TRBJ2-7 TRBV6-6 CASRVLAGGAYEQYF TGTGCCAGCAGAGTACTAGCGGGGGGGGCCTACGAGCAGTACTTC
- many TRBJ1-6 TRBV2 CASSRPNSPLHF TGTGCCAGCAGCCGCCCGAATTCACCCCTCCACTTT
TRBD2 many TRBJ2-2 TRBV7-2 CASSVQGTRNSGELFF TGTGCCAGCAGCGTGCAAGGGACTAGAAACTCCGGGGAGCTGTTTTTT
- few TRBJ2-3 TRBV5-1 CASRVEASALYF TGCGCCAGCAGAGTAGAGGCTAGTGCTCTGTATTTT
- few TRBJ2-1 TRBV12-3/TRBV12-4 CASIPTKGINEQFF TGTGCCAGCATTCCCACGAAGGGGATTAATGAGCAGTTCTTC
- - TRBJ1-2 TRBV7-2 CASSKRAADYGYTF TGTGCCAGCAGTAAAAGGGCAGCCGACTATGGCTACACCTTC
- few TRBJ2-1 TRBV5-1 CASSSGSIADNEQFF TGCGCCAGCAGCTCGGGGTCCATCGCGGACAATGAGCAGTTCTTC
- few TRBJ2-3 TRBV6-2/TRBV6-3 CASTPQERARQYF TGTGCCAGCACCCCACAAGAAAGGGCTAGACAGTATTTT
- - TRBJ2-7 TRBV6-6 CASSDSQSNEQYF TGTGCCAGCAGTGACTCGCAGAGCAATGAGCAGTACTTC
TRBD1 once TRBJ1-2 TRBV29-1 CSVVRQGIANGYTF TGCAGCGTTGTAAGACAGGGAATCGCAAATGGCTACACCTTC
TRBD2 - TRBJ2-3 TRBV4-1 CASSMRGGPDTQYF TGCGCCAGCAGCATGCGGGGGGGCCCCGATACGCAGTATTTT
- - TRBJ1-4 TRBV7-2 CASSPMVGFEKLFF TGTGCCAGCAGCCCGATGGTGGGTTTTGAAAAACTGTTTTTT
TRBD1 - TRBJ1-1 TRBV6-1 CASSGTGSGVGTEAFF TGTGCCAGCAGTGGGACAGGGTCGGGGGTAGGAACTGAAGCTTTCTTT
- - TRBJ2-5 TRBV20-1 CSAREAPPGETQYF TGCAGTGCTAGAGAGGCCCCGCCGGGGGAGACCCAGTACTTC
TRBD2 - TRBJ2-3 TRBV7-2 CAIGAGGPTDTQYF TGTGCCATCGGAGCGGGGGGACCCACAGATACGCAGTATTTT
TRBD1 many TRBJ2-5 TRBV12-3/TRBV12-4 CASSPGQAHRGETQYF TGTGCCAGCAGTCCAGGACAGGCTCATAGAGGGGAGACCCAGTACTTC
- - TRBJ1-1 TRBV4-1 CASSHDPGSANTEAFF TGCGCCAGCAGCCATGACCCAGGATCAGCGAACACTGAAGCTTTCTTT
- - TRBJ2-3 TRBV4-2 CASSPNPLQRSTDTQYF TGTGCCAGCAGCCCCAACCCCCTCCAGCGGAGCACAGATACGCAGTATTTT
- many TRBJ1-2 TRBV29-1 CSVVAARGYTF TGCAGCGTTGTGGCGGCGAGAGGCTACACCTTC